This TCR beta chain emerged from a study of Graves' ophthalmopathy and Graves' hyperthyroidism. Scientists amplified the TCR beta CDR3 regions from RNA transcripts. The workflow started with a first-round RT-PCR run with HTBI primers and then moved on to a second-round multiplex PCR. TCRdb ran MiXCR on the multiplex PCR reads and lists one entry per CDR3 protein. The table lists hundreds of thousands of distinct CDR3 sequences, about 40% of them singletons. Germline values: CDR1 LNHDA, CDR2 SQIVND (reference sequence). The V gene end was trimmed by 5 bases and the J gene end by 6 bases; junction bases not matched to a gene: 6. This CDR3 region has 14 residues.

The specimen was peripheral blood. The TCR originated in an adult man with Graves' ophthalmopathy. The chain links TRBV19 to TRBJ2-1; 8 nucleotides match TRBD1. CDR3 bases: TGTGCCAGTAGTGTCGACAGGGGAGGCAATGAGCAGTTCTTC. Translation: CASSVDRGGNEQFF.